Listed below are T cell receptor beta chains from one sample, sequenced in a study of a mutant IDH1 vaccine in newly diagnosed glioma. Antigens for these TCRs are unknown. TCRdb's copy holds only in-frame clones and misses some; the assay was immunoSEQ multiplex PCR. The repertoire holds about 65,000 clones, with about 85% as singletons. The source was PBMCs, collected from a glioma patient whose treatment included an IDH1 peptide vaccine. All receptors derive from a man aged 25-40 years with glioma. CDR3s include the opening cysteine and the closing phenylalanine or tryptophan. Each record gives: V gene, clone size, J gene, D gene, CDR3 DNA, CDR3 protein. D genes are given only for firm matches. Size tells how often a clone was seen (once, few, many) or the class of an expanded clone, and some rows leave it out.

v_call: TRBV28; clone_size: .; j_call: TRBJ2-7; d_call: TRBD1; cdr3_nt: TGTGCCAGTAGTTTGGGACAGTACGAGCAGTACTTC; cdr3_aa: CASSLGQYEQYF
v_call: TRBV7-9; clone_size: .; j_call: TRBJ1-2; d_call: TRBD1; cdr3_nt: TGTGCCATCCAGGGGGCGCGGGACTATGGCTACACCTTC; cdr3_aa: CAIQGARDYGYTF
v_call: TRBV7-9; clone_size: .; j_call: TRBJ1-1; d_call: TRBD1; cdr3_nt: TGTGCCAGCAGCTCCGGACAGGGGAGCACTGAAGCTTTCTTT; cdr3_aa: CASSSGQGSTEAFF
v_call: TRBV5-1; clone_size: .; j_call: TRBJ1-2; d_call: .; cdr3_nt: TGCGCCAGCAGCGGAATAACTACCGGGACACCTTCCGACTATGGCTACACCTTC; cdr3_aa: CASSGITTGTPSDYGYTF
v_call: TRBV5-1; clone_size: .; j_call: TRBJ2-4; d_call: .; cdr3_nt: TGCGCCAGCAGCTTACCGGTTGGGCCCACGGACAAAAACATTCAGTACTTC; cdr3_aa: CASSLPVGPTDKNIQYF
v_call: TRBV28; clone_size: .; j_call: TRBJ1-3; d_call: .; cdr3_nt: TGTGCCACCAAAAAACCTCCAGGGAGATCGGGTGACACCATATATTTT; cdr3_aa: CATKKPPGRSGDTIYF
v_call: TRBV6-5; clone_size: .; j_call: TRBJ1-1; d_call: .; cdr3_nt: TGTGCCAGCAGGCGGGGTGGGAACACTGAAGCTTTCTTT; cdr3_aa: CASRRGGNTEAFF
v_call: TRBV7-9; clone_size: .; j_call: TRBJ1-3; d_call: .; cdr3_nt: TGTGCCAGCAGCTTGATTTACAGGACCAGAAACACCATATATTTT; cdr3_aa: CASSLIYRTRNTIYF
v_call: TRBV29-1; clone_size: .; j_call: TRBJ1-4; d_call: .; cdr3_nt: TGCAGCGTTGAGTTGGAGGCTGCAACTAATGAAAAACTGTTTTTT; cdr3_aa: CSVELEAATNEKLFF
v_call: TRBV28; clone_size: .; j_call: TRBJ1-2; d_call: TRBD1; cdr3_nt: TGTGCCAGCACCCTCTTCTCGGGGCAGGGGGTATTTCATGATAACTATGGCTACACCTTC; cdr3_aa: CASTLFSGQGVFHDNYGYTF
v_call: TRBV5-1; clone_size: few; j_call: TRBJ1-1; d_call: .; cdr3_nt: TGCGCCAGCAGCTTGGGCTTCCTTGGCGCTGAAGCTTTCTTT; cdr3_aa: CASSLGFLGAEAFF
v_call: TRBV2; clone_size: few; j_call: TRBJ1-2; d_call: .; cdr3_nt: TGTGCCAGCAGCTACCGGGGTAGGGTGGAGAGTGGCTACACCTTC; cdr3_aa: CASSYRGRVESGYTF
v_call: TRBV7-6; clone_size: .; j_call: TRBJ1-1; d_call: .; cdr3_nt: TGTGCCAGCAGCTTAGGGTGGGGAGGGGGCACTGAAGCTTTCTTT; cdr3_aa: CASSLGWGGGTEAFF
v_call: TRBV7-6; clone_size: .; j_call: TRBJ1-1; d_call: TRBD1; cdr3_nt: TGTGCCAGCAGCTTAGTTCCAGGGGGCGTGCCCTCGATCTCGGACACTGAAGAAGCTTTCTTT; cdr3_aa: CASSLVPGGVPSISDTEEAFF
v_call: TRBV6-5; clone_size: .; j_call: TRBJ1-2; d_call: .; cdr3_nt: TGTGCCAGCAGTTACTCGGGGGTCGGCTACACCTTC; cdr3_aa: CASSYSGVGYTF
v_call: TRBV19; clone_size: .; j_call: TRBJ2-1; d_call: TRBD1; cdr3_nt: TGTGCCAGTAGTATATCAGGGACAGGGTACAATGAGCAGTTCTTC; cdr3_aa: CASSISGTGYNEQFF
v_call: TRBV7-6; clone_size: .; j_call: TRBJ2-3; d_call: TRBD2; cdr3_nt: TGTGCCAGCCGCCGGGGGGGGCAGTGGGGCACAGATACGCAGTATTTT; cdr3_aa: CASRRGGQWGTDTQYF
v_call: TRBV4-1; clone_size: .; j_call: TRBJ2-7; d_call: .; cdr3_nt: TGCGCCAGCAGCCAGCAGGAGGCCTACGAGCAGTACTTC; cdr3_aa: CASSQQEAYEQYF
v_call: TRBV18; clone_size: .; j_call: TRBJ1-5; d_call: .; cdr3_nt: TGTGCCAGCTCCCTAGACAGCAGCAATCAGCCCCAGCATTTT; cdr3_aa: CASSLDSSNQPQHF
v_call: TRBV28; clone_size: .; j_call: TRBJ1-6; d_call: .; cdr3_nt: TGTGCCAGCAGTAGGCAGGGTGGAAATTCACCCCTCCACTTT; cdr3_aa: CASSRQGGNSPLHF
v_call: TRBV5-1; clone_size: .; j_call: TRBJ2-1; d_call: .; cdr3_nt: TGCGCCAGCAGCGCCGGGTTGGGAAGCTCCTACAATGAGCAGTTCTTC; cdr3_aa: CASSAGLGSSYNEQFF
v_call: TRBV4-1; clone_size: .; j_call: TRBJ2-1; d_call: .; cdr3_nt: TGCGCCAGCAGCCAACGCGAGGGCAATGAGCAGTTCTTC; cdr3_aa: CASSQREGNEQFF
v_call: TRBV4-1; clone_size: .; j_call: TRBJ2-7; d_call: TRBD1; cdr3_nt: TGCGCCAGCAGCCTGGGACAGGGAATCCCCTACGAGCAGTACTTC; cdr3_aa: CASSLGQGIPYEQYF
v_call: TRBV9; clone_size: .; j_call: TRBJ2-7; d_call: .; cdr3_nt: TGTGCCAGCAGCGTAGCAGCGTTCACCTACGAGCAGTACTTC; cdr3_aa: CASSVAAFTYEQYF
v_call: TRBV6-1; clone_size: .; j_call: TRBJ2-3; d_call: .; cdr3_nt: TGTGCCAGCAGCCGCACCTCTGGCACAGATACGCAGTATTTT; cdr3_aa: CASSRTSGTDTQYF
v_call: TRBV6-5; clone_size: once; j_call: TRBJ2-1; d_call: .; cdr3_nt: TGTGCCAGCAGTTACTCGACAGCCTACAATGAGCAGTTCTTC; cdr3_aa: CASSYSTAYNEQFF
v_call: TRBV30; clone_size: .; j_call: TRBJ1-1; d_call: .; cdr3_nt: TGTGCCTGGAGTGATGATACGGGATGGACTGAAGCTTTCTTT; cdr3_aa: CAWSDDTGWTEAFF
v_call: TRBV5-5; clone_size: once; j_call: TRBJ1-4; d_call: .; cdr3_nt: TGTGCCAGCAGCTTGGCCAGTCCAGAAAAACTGTTTTTT; cdr3_aa: CASSLASPEKLFF
v_call: TRBV5-1; clone_size: .; j_call: TRBJ2-3; d_call: .; cdr3_nt: TGCGCCAGCAGCTTGGTTCCGGGACCAGGCACAGATACGCAGTATTTT; cdr3_aa: CASSLVPGPGTDTQYF
v_call: TRBV27; clone_size: .; j_call: TRBJ1-4; d_call: .; cdr3_nt: TGTGCCAGCAGTTTCCTAGGTAACGCAGGTGAAAAACTGTTTTTT; cdr3_aa: CASSFLGNAGEKLFF
v_call: TRBV18; clone_size: .; j_call: TRBJ1-1; d_call: .; cdr3_nt: TGTGCCAGCTCACCATCGGGGGGAACTGAAGCTTTCTTT; cdr3_aa: CASSPSGGTEAFF
v_call: TRBV7-8; clone_size: once; j_call: TRBJ2-7; d_call: TRBD2; cdr3_nt: TGTGCCAGCAGCTTAGAATTAGCGGGGGGGCCTAACGAGCAGTACTTC; cdr3_aa: CASSLELAGGPNEQYF
v_call: TRBV7-2; clone_size: .; j_call: TRBJ2-3; d_call: .; cdr3_nt: TGTGCCAGCAGCTTAGCCTATACGCAGTATTTT; cdr3_aa: CASSLAYTQYF
v_call: TRBV29-1; clone_size: .; j_call: TRBJ1-5; d_call: TRBD1; cdr3_nt: TGCAGCGTTCTCGACAGGGGGCGAGGTCAGCCCCAGCATTTT; cdr3_aa: CSVLDRGRGQPQHF
v_call: TRBV6-5; clone_size: .; j_call: TRBJ1-1; d_call: .; cdr3_nt: TGTGCCAGCAGGGAAGGAGGGGACACTGAAGCTTTCTTT; cdr3_aa: CASREGGDTEAFF
v_call: TRBV5-1; clone_size: few; j_call: TRBJ2-7; d_call: .; cdr3_nt: TGCGCCAGCGGTGTCCGGGACACCTACGAGCAGTACTTC; cdr3_aa: CASGVRDTYEQYF
v_call: TRBV7-9; clone_size: .; j_call: TRBJ2-7; d_call: .; cdr3_nt: TGTGCCAGCAGCTCTGGGACTGGCCGGGAAATGGAGCAGTACTTC; cdr3_aa: CASSSGTGREMEQYF
v_call: TRBV2; clone_size: .; j_call: TRBJ2-2; d_call: .; cdr3_nt: TGTGCCAGCAGTGAGTTCAGATACACCGGGGAGCTGTTTTTT; cdr3_aa: CASSEFRYTGELFF
v_call: TRBV7-2; clone_size: .; j_call: TRBJ2-5; d_call: .; cdr3_nt: TGTGCCAGCAGCTTAGTTGGGGGCAGGGAGACCCAGTACTTC; cdr3_aa: CASSLVGGRETQYF
v_call: TRBV7-2; clone_size: .; j_call: TRBJ2-7; d_call: TRBD2; cdr3_nt: TGTGCCAGCAGCTTAGTAGCGGGGATCTACGAGCAGTACTTC; cdr3_aa: CASSLVAGIYEQYF
v_call: TRBV9; clone_size: few; j_call: TRBJ2-7; d_call: .; cdr3_nt: TGTGCCAGCAGCGGAAAGTCCGTCGACGAGCAGTACTTC; cdr3_aa: CASSGKSVDEQYF
v_call: TRBV11-3; clone_size: .; j_call: TRBJ2-3; d_call: TRBD1; cdr3_nt: TGTGCCAGCAGCCTGGGACAGACTACCACAGATACGCAGTATTTT; cdr3_aa: CASSLGQTTTDTQYF
v_call: TRBV6-5; clone_size: .; j_call: TRBJ1-5; d_call: .; cdr3_nt: TGTGCCAGCAGTTACATAGAACAGGGCCAGCCCCAGCATTTT; cdr3_aa: CASSYIEQGQPQHF
v_call: TRBV28; clone_size: .; j_call: TRBJ2-7; d_call: .; cdr3_nt: TGTGCCAGCCTAGCCCGGGGGTTTCTCTACGAGCAGTACTTC; cdr3_aa: CASLARGFLYEQYF
v_call: TRBV10-2; clone_size: .; j_call: TRBJ2-3; d_call: .; cdr3_nt: TGCGCCACCAGAGGACAGAACACAGATACGCAGTATTTT; cdr3_aa: CATRGQNTDTQYF
v_call: TRBV6-6; clone_size: .; j_call: TRBJ2-4; d_call: .; cdr3_nt: TGTGCCAGCAGTTCCCCGGGGGACCTAACCAAAAACATTCAGTACTTC; cdr3_aa: CASSSPGDLTKNIQYF